A single sample is the source of the 18 T cell receptor beta chains below, sequenced in a study of blood T cell repertoires in COVID-19. The assay was immunoSEQ multiplex PCR, and TCRdb's table has in-frame clones only and misses some. This table holds 60,000 to 85,000 clones, 70% to 75% found once. Sequenced: peripheral blood. The receptor source for this set is a man between 70 and 80 years old with acute or convalescent COVID-19.

CDR3 DNA: TGTGCCAGCAGTGAAGCGCGGGGGTATGGCTACACCTTC. Translating gives CASSEARGYGYTF. This chain connects TRBV6-1 to TRBJ1-2; the D gene is possibly TRBD1 (5 bases). The CDR3 loop spans 13 amino acids. Germline values: CDR1 MNHNS, CDR2 SASEGT. Trimming removed 0 bases from V and 5 bases from J, with 7 bases in between.

This clone was seen a single time. The chain links TRBV5-4 to TRBJ2-3, with D hard to call. CDR1 and CDR2 (germline): SGHNT, YYREEE (reference sequence). This CDR3 has 14 amino acids. V was trimmed by 4 bases and J by 2 bases, leaving 11 bases between them. The chain's CDR3 is CASSPIQFTDTQYF. Here the CDR3 DNA reads TGTGCCAGCAGCCCTATACAGTTCACAGATACGCAGTATTTT.

V usage is TRBV18 and J usage is TRBJ2-1, with TRBD2 matching over 7 bases. Germline V lookup: CDR1 KGHSH, CDR2 LQKENI. V lost 5 bases, J lost 1 base, and 8 bases stayed unmatched. This CDR3 contains 16 residues. As DNA, the CDR3 is TGTGCCAGCTCATTAACTAGCGCGACTTCCTACAATGAGCAGTTCTTC. Amino acid sequence: CASSLTSATSYNEQFF.

The chain joins TRBV24-1 to TRBJ2-5, with 13 bases aligning to TRBD2. Germline CDR1 is KGHDR and CDR2 is SFDVKD. V shed 2 bases and J 4 bases; nucleotides not matched to a gene: 6. CDR3 length: 17 residues. The DNA for the CDR3 is TGTGCCACCAGTGATTCCCGGACTAGCGGGAGCGGAGAGACCCAGTACTTC. Its translation: CATSDSRTSGSGETQYF.

The gene calls are TRBV15 and TRBJ2-3; no firm D call. CDR1 and CDR2 from the germline V gene are LNHNV and YYDKDF (reference sequence). V lost 6 bases to trimming and J lost 6 bases, with 10 bases between them. This CDR3 has 12 amino acids. The CDR3 region is CATSAEADTQYF. In nucleotides, the CDR3 is TGTGCCACCAGTGCCGAGGCTGATACGCAGTATTTT.

This clone was detected only a few times. This chain joins TRBV6-2 or TRBV6-3 and TRBJ2-1; 8 nucleotides match TRBD2. The CDR3 contains 17 residues. CDR1 is MNHEY, CDR2 SVGEGT, per germline. Losses at the gene ends were 3 bases for V and 0 bases for J; bases not matched to a gene: 7. This chain's CDR3 is CASSYLREASSYNEQFF. In DNA form, the CDR3 reads TGTGCCAGCAGTTATTTGCGGGAGGCTAGCTCCTACAATGAGCAGTTCTTC.

The chain couples TRBV28 to TRBJ2-7, with 7 bases fitting TRBD2. The CDR3 spans 12 residues. Per the germline V gene, CDR1 is MDHEN and CDR2 is SYDVKM. Trimming removed 8 bases from V and 7 bases from J; junction bases left unmatched: 8. CDR3 nucleotides: TGTGCCAGCTCGACCCCGGGGGGAGAGCAGTACTTC. Translated, it gives CASSTPGGEQYF.

The genes are TRBV28 and TRBJ1-1; D unresolved. The CDR3 sequence is 11 residues long. V gave up 5 bases and J gave up 3 bases, with 4 bases separating them. Germline lookup yields CDR1 MDHEN and CDR2 SYDVKM. The DNA of the CDR3 is TGTGCCAGCAGTCCCGACACTGAAGCTTTCTTT. This codes for CASSPDTEAFF.

This clone was seen a few times. The chain links TRBV24-1 to TRBJ2-1, with D perhaps matching TRBD1 (6 bases). Germline lookup yields CDR1 KGHDR and CDR2 SFDVKD. The V end lost 5 bases, the J end lost 7 bases, and 23 bases lay between the germline ends. This CDR3 contains 17 residues. The CDR3 sequence: CATSGGPGERDTNEQFF. For the CDR3, the DNA is TGTGCCACCAGTGGGGGGCCAGGTGAAAGGGACACGAATGAGCAGTTCTTC.

The rearrangement uses TRBV6-5 and TRBJ1-2, with 10 positions matching TRBD1. CDR1 is MNHEY, CDR2 SVGAGI, per germline. Trimming cost V 2 bases and J 4 bases; bases outside gene matches: 7. CDR3 length: 16 amino acids. DNA for the CDR3: TGTGCCAGCAGTTACGGAGGGACAGGGGACCCCTATGGCTACACCTTC. It codes for CASSYGGTGDPYGYTF.

This chain links TRBV24-1 with TRBJ2-5, with D possibly TRBD2 on 6 matching bases. Looked up from germline, CDR1 is KGHDR and CDR2 is SFDVKD. This CDR3 spans 13 amino acids. Trimming shortened V by 4 bases and J by 7 bases, and 12 bases separated the two germline ends. CDR3 in DNA: TGTGCCACCAGTGACCCGGGAGCGGGGACCCAGTACTTC. This encodes CATSDPGAGTQYF.

The chain carries TRBV27 and TRBJ1-4; TRBD1 is a possible D gene (6 bases). CDR3 size: 13 residues. Deletions cut 10 bases from V and 8 bases from J, with 17 bases between. Germline CDR1 reads MNHEY; CDR2 reads SMNVEV (reference sequence). CDR3 bases: TGTGCCACCTCAGGGGCAGCGCGGGAAAAACTGTTTTTT. Translation: CATSGAAREKLFF.

The chain links TRBV28 to TRBJ1-6, with 9 bases matching TRBD1. Germline V CDR1 and CDR2: MDHEN, SYDVKM. V dropped 5 bases and J dropped 8; count of bases not matched to a gene: 10. This CDR3 comprises 16 residues. The CDR3 region has the DNA TGTGCCAGCAGTACCGCCGGGACAGGGCTGTATTCACCCCTCCACTTT. This sequence encodes CASSTAGTGLYSPLHF.

This chain joins TRBV28 and TRBJ2-5; D perhaps matches TRBD1 (5 bases). Germline V gene sequence: CDR1 MDHEN, CDR2 SYDVKM. Deletions cut 7 bases from V and 5 bases from J, with 17 bases between. The CDR3 has 14 residues. The CDR3 loop reads CASIDSLRSETQYF. DNA of the CDR3: TGTGCCAGCATCGACAGCCTGCGGTCGGAGACCCAGTACTTC.

This sequence joins TRBV6-6 and TRBJ2-5; 13 nucleotides line up with TRBD2. V shed 4 bases and J 4 bases; nucleotides not matched to a gene: 3. The CDR3 runs to 15 residues. Germline CDR1 reads MNHNY; CDR2 reads SVGAGI (reference sequence). Here the CDR3 reads CASSWTSGSGETQYF. CDR3 DNA: TGTGCCAGCAGTTGGACTAGCGGGAGTGGAGAGACCCAGTACTTC.

CDR3 sequence reads: CASSLRSTDTQYF. The CDR3, as DNA: TGCGCCAGCAGCCTCCGGAGCACAGATACGCAGTATTTT. This chain joins TRBV4-1 and TRBJ2-3; D gene ambiguous. The germline V gene has CDR1 MGHRA and CDR2 YSYEKL. Trimming cost V 4 bases and J 0 bases, with 5 bases left between them. The CDR3 has 13 residues.

The CDR3 sequence is CASSQTTGPNEQFF. In nucleotides, the CDR3 is TGTGCCAGCAGTCAAACTACAGGGCCCAATGAGCAGTTCTTC. The chain has TRBV6-5 and TRBJ2-1; possibly TRBD1 for D (6 bases). The CDR3 sequence is 14 residues long. V was shortened by 5 bases and J by 6 bases, with 14 bases between the two germline ends. Germline V gives CDR1 MNHEY, CDR2 SVGAGI.

This clone was seen a few times. The chain employs TRBV6-6 and TRBJ2-7; 14 bases map to TRBD2. The CDR3 covers 17 residues. Looked up from germline, CDR1 is MNHNY and CDR2 is SVGAGI (reference sequence). Losses at the gene ends were 5 bases for V and 6 bases for J; bases not matched to a gene: 12. The CDR3 sequence: CASSPPGLAGEISEQYF. The CDR3 region has the DNA TGTGCCAGCAGTCCCCCGGGACTAGCGGGAGAAATCTCCGAGCAGTACTTC.